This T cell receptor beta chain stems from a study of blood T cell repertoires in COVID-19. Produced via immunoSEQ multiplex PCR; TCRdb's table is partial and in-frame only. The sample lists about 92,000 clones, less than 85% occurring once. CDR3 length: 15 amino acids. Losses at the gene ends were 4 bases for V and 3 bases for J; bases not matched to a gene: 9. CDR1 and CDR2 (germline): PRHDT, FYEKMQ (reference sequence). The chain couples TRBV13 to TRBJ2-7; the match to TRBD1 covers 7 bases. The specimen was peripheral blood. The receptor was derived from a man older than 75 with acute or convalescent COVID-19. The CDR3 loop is CASSSPDRPGYEQYF. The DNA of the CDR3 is TGTGCCAGCAGCTCCCCGGACAGGCCCGGCTACGAGCAGTACTTC.